This T cell receptor (beta chain) was identified during a study of T-cell reconstitution after alpha-beta-depleted transplantation in children. Study results and limitations: Surviving recipient cells, namely T cells and thymic progenitors, were the source of high day-60 TCRbeta diversity in some patients. By one year post-transplant, T-cell counts and diversity largely arose from T cells that were newly produced.

This CDR3 is built from 12 residues. Per germline, CDR1 MGHRA and CDR2 YSYEKL. The V end lost 7 bases, the J end lost 4 bases, and 7 bases lay between the germline ends. As it was prepared, the TCRbeta library received unique molecular identifiers. TCRdb reanalysed the PCR reads using MiXCR and keeps one entry per CDR3 protein. The profile shows approximately 650,000 distinct CDR3 sequences, roughly 14% of them singletons. At least ten counts were recorded for this clonotype. Its antigen is still unknown. Here the sequenced sample was PBMCs, taken before TCRalphabeta/CD19-depleted stem cell transplant. The rearrangement joins TRBV4-1 to TRBJ2-2, with no clear D. The source of this sequence is a girl aged 2 to 10 with congenital amegakaryocytic thrombocytopenia, due to receive a stem cell transplant. CDR3 coding DNA: TGCGCCAGCACCGGGCCCACCGGGGAGCTGTTTTTT. Its protein is CASTGPTGELFF.